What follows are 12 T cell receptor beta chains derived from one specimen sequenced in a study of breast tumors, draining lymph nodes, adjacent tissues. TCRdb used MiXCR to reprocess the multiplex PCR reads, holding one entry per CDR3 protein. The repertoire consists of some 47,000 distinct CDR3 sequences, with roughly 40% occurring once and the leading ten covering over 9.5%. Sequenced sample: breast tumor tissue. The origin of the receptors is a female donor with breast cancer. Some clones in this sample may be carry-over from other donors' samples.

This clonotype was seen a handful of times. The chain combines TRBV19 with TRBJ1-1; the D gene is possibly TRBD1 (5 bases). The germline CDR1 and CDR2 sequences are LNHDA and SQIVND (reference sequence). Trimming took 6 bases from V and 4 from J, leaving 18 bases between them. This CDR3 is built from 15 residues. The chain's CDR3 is CASRPLAGQGTEAFF. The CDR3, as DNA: TGTGCCAGTAGACCCCTTGCGGGTCAGGGCACTGAAGCTTTCTTT.

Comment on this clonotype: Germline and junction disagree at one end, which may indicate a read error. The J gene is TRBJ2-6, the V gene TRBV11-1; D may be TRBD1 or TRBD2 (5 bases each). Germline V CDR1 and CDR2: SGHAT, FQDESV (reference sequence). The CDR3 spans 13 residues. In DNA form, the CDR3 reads TGCGCCAGCAGCTCCCTCCCAGGGACCCCCGTGACTTTC. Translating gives CASSSLPGTPVTF.

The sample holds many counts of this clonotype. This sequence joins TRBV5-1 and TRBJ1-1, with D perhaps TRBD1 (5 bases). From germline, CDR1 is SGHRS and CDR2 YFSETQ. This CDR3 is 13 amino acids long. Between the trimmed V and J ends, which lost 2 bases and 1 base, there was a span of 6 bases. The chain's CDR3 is CASSFGQNTEAFF. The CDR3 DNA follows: TGCGCCAGCAGCTTTGGACAGAACACTGAAGCTTTCTTT.

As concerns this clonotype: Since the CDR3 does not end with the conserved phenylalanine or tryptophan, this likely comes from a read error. CDR3 nucleotide sequence: TGTGCCAGCAGCTTCGAGCGGGAGGGCCTGTACACCGGGGAGCTGTTTTTG. Translation gives CASSFEREGLYTGELFL. The chain joins TRBV5-4 to TRBJ2-2, with 10 bases that match TRBD2. The germline V gene has CDR1 SGHNT and CDR2 YYREEE (reference sequence). V shed 2 bases and J 3 bases; nucleotides not matched to a gene: 7. The CDR3 has 17 amino acids.

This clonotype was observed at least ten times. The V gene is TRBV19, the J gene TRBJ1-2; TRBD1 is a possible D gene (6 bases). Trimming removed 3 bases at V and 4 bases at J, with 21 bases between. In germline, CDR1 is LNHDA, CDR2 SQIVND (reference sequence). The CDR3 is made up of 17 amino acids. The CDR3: CASSIQAGDPSLYGYTF. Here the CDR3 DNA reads TGTGCCAGTAGTATTCAGGCAGGGGACCCCTCTCTCTATGGCTACACCTTC.

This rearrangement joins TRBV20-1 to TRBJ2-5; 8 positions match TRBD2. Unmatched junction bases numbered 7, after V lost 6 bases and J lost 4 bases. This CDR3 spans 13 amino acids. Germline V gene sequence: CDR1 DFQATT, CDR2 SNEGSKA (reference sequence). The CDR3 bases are TGCAGTGCCTTGGGACTAGGGGGAGAGACCCAGTACTTC. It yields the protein CSALGLGGETQYF.

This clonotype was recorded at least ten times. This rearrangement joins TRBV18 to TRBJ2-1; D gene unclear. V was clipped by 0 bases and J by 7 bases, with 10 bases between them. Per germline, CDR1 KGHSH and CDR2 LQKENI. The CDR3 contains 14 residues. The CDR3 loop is CASSPPPRTNEQFF. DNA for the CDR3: TGTGCCAGCTCACCACCGCCCCGAACAAATGAGCAGTTCTTC.

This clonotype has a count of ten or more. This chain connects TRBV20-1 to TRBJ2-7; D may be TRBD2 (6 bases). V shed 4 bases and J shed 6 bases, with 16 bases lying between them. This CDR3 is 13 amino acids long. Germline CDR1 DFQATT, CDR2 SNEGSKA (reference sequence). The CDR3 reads CSATRGARSEQYF. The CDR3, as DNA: TGCAGTGCTACCCGCGGGGCCCGTAGCGAGCAGTACTTC.

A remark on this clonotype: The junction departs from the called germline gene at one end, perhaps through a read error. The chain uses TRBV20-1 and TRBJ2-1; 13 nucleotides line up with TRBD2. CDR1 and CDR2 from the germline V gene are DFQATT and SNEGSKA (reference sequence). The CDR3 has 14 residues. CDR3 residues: CSARTSGSYDEQSF. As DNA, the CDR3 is TGCAGTGCCAGGACTAGCGGGAGCTACGATGAGCAGTCCTTC.

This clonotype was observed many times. The CDR3 region is CASIGANDEQYF. As DNA, the CDR3 is TGTGCCAGCATAGGAGCGAACGACGAGCAGTACTTC. The J gene is TRBJ2-7, the V gene TRBV28, with D hard to call. The V gene's germline CDR1 is MDHEN and CDR2 SYDVKM. Trimming took off 7 bases at V and 5 bases at J, with 12 bases between the two ends. CDR3 length equals 12 residues.

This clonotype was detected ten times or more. The DNA for the CDR3 is TGCGCCAGCAGCCAAGAATGGACTAGAACAGATACGCAGTATTTT. This gives the protein CASSQEWTRTDTQYF. The V and J genes are TRBV4-3 and TRBJ2-3; 7 positions match TRBD2. This CDR3 region has 15 residues. Germline-derived CDR1 and CDR2 are LGHNA and YSLEER. The V segment lost 0 bases and the J segment 3 bases; nucleotides outside the gene matches: 3.

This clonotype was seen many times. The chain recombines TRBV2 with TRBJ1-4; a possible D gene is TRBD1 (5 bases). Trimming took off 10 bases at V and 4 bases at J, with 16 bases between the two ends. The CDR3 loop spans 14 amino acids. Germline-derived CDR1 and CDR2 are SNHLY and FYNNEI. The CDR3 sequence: CATSGGSVNEKLFF. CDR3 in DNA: TGTGCCACTTCCGGGGGATCGGTTAATGAAAAACTGTTTTTT.